This T cell receptor beta chain emerged from a study of T cell clonality in common variable immunodeficiency. Notes on the study in general: Common variable immunodeficiency TCR beta sequences reportedly had fewer deletions and N-nucleotide insertions. The cause of increased CVID clonality remains unclear without subpopulation sequencing.

Control and CVID samples contributed equal amounts of genomic DNA. TCRdb keeps only in-frame clones here, not all; method: immunoSEQ multiplex PCR. The sample contains approximately 12,000 clones, none occurring once; more than 5.5% lies in the top ten. Aged 9 to 64 years, CVID subjects averaged around 40 years old. No CVID subject was ill or on immunomodulatory drugs when sampled. Trimming shortened V by 2 bases and J by 3 bases, and 14 bases separated the two germline ends. Germline loops: CDR1 SEHNR, CDR2 FQNEAQ (reference sequence). The CDR3 sequence is 15 residues long. Remarks on this clone: Its specificity is unknown. Sequencing ends 3 residues short of the CDR3 end; the germline J gene provides the rest.

The sequence was collected from a human donor with common variable immunodeficiency. The rearrangement joins TRBV7-9 to TRBJ2-7; D may match TRBD1 or TRBD2 (5 bases each). The sequenced sample was peripheral blood mononuclear cells. The DNA read from the CDR3 is TGTGCCAGCAGCTTAAATGAGGGGCTCTACTACGAG. This sequence encodes CASSLNEGLYYE. The complete CDR3 protein is CASSLNEGLYYEQYF.